Listed below are T cell receptor beta chains from one sample, sequenced in a study of Graves' ophthalmopathy and Graves' hyperthyroidism. TCRdb re-derived calls from the multiplex PCR reads in MiXCR, one entry per CDR3 protein. Altogether hundreds of thousands of distinct CDR3 sequences are present, around 21% being singletons, with the ten largest covering around 3.1%. Source material: peripheral blood. Receptor source: a young woman with stable Graves' hyperthyroidism. Both conserved end residues are part of each CDR3. D genes are given only for firm matches. Only part of the rows carry a size: once, few, many, or a class if the clone is expanded.

V gene: TRBV7-2; clone size: few; J gene: TRBJ2-4; D gene: -; CDR3 protein: CASSRRDAKNIKYF; CDR3 DNA: TGTGCCAGCAGCCGCCGCGACGCCAAAAACATTAAGTACTTC
V gene: TRBV5-5; clone size: once; J gene: TRBJ1-1; D gene: -; CDR3 protein: CASSLGYGETEAFF; CDR3 DNA: TGTGCCAGCAGCTTAGGGTACGGTGAAACTGAAGCTTTCTTT
V gene: TRBV6-1; clone size: few; J gene: TRBJ2-7; D gene: -; CDR3 protein: CASSETTITYEQYF; CDR3 DNA: TGTGCCAGCAGTGAGACTACTATTACCTACGAGCAGTACTTC
V gene: TRBV30; clone size: many; J gene: TRBJ2-5; D gene: -; CDR3 protein: CAWTDGRQETQYF; CDR3 DNA: TGTGCCTGGACCGACGGTCGCCAAGAGACCCAGTACTTC
V gene: TRBV6-5; clone size: many; J gene: TRBJ2-2; D gene: -; CDR3 protein: CASSLLRGTGELFF; CDR3 DNA: TGTGCCAGCAGTTTATTAAGGGGAACCGGGGAGCTGTTTTTT
V gene: TRBV9; clone size: few; J gene: TRBJ2-7; D gene: -; CDR3 protein: CASSPNTREGGDEQYF; CDR3 DNA: TGTGCCAGCAGCCCAAACACGAGGGAAGGGGGGGACGAGCAGTACTTC
V gene: TRBV11-2; clone size: many; J gene: TRBJ1-1; D gene: TRBD1; CDR3 protein: CASRRPGQMNTEAFF; CDR3 DNA: TGTGCCAGCAGACGTCCGGGACAGATGAACACTGAAGCTTTCTTT
V gene: TRBV6-1; clone size: many; J gene: TRBJ2-7; D gene: TRBD2; CDR3 protein: CASSEGTSGSEQYF; CDR3 DNA: TGTGCCAGCAGTGAAGGGACTAGCGGGAGCGAGCAGTACTTC
V gene: TRBV28; clone size: -; J gene: TRBJ2-7; D gene: TRBD2; CDR3 protein: CASSTIFGLALEQYF; CDR3 DNA: TGTGCCAGCAGCACCATCTTTGGACTAGCTCTAGAGCAGTACTTC
V gene: TRBV20-1; clone size: many; J gene: TRBJ1-5; D gene: -; CDR3 protein: CSARGWRESLRGRMGNQPQHF; CDR3 DNA: TGCAGTGCTAGAGGGTGGAGGGAATCCCTAAGGGGACGGATGGGCAATCAGCCCCAGCATTTT
V gene: TRBV12-3/TRBV12-4; clone size: few; J gene: TRBJ1-6; D gene: TRBD1; CDR3 protein: CASRPTGGYSPLHF; CDR3 DNA: TGTGCCAGCAGGCCGACAGGGGGGTACTCACCCCTCCACTTT
V gene: TRBV3-1; clone size: -; J gene: TRBJ1-2; D gene: -; CDR3 protein: CASSQVPGSDYGYTF; CDR3 DNA: TGTGCCAGCAGCCAAGTCCCAGGGTCGGACTATGGCTACACCTTC
V gene: TRBV7-8; clone size: many; J gene: TRBJ2-2; D gene: -; CDR3 protein: CASSLAEGQNTGELFF; CDR3 DNA: TGTGCCAGCAGTTTAGCCGAGGGGCAGAACACCGGGGAGCTGTTTTTT
V gene: TRBV10-3; clone size: -; J gene: TRBJ1-1; D gene: -; CDR3 protein: CAISEYGQTEAFF; CDR3 DNA: TGTGCCATCAGTGAGTACGGACAGACTGAAGCTTTCTTT
V gene: TRBV6-1; clone size: -; J gene: TRBJ1-2; D gene: TRBD1; CDR3 protein: CASSGRTGENYGYTF; CDR3 DNA: TGTGCCAGCAGCGGTAGGACAGGGGAAAACTATGGCTACACCTTC
V gene: TRBV5-1; clone size: few; J gene: TRBJ2-5; D gene: -; CDR3 protein: CASSLYGGAGQETQYF; CDR3 DNA: TGCGCCAGCAGCTTGTATGGGGGCGCGGGCCAAGAGACCCAGTACTTC
V gene: TRBV5-1; clone size: few; J gene: TRBJ2-2; D gene: TRBD1; CDR3 protein: CASSFGQAYTGELFF; CDR3 DNA: TGCGCCAGCAGCTTTGGACAGGCCTACACCGGGGAGCTGTTTTTT
V gene: TRBV25-1; clone size: many; J gene: TRBJ2-5; D gene: TRBD2; CDR3 protein: CASSGKLAGSGETQYF; CDR3 DNA: TGTGCCAGCAGTGGAAAACTAGCGGGAAGTGGAGAGACCCAGTACTTC
V gene: TRBV20-1; clone size: few; J gene: TRBJ2-4; D gene: TRBD2; CDR3 protein: CSARETQLAGLKNIQYF; CDR3 DNA: TGCAGTGCTAGAGAGACACAACTAGCGGGTCTGAAAAACATTCAGTACTTC
V gene: TRBV5-1; clone size: many; J gene: TRBJ2-7; D gene: -; CDR3 protein: CASSLQESYEQYF; CDR3 DNA: TGCGCCAGCAGCTTGCAGGAGTCCTACGAGCAGTACTTC
V gene: TRBV12-3/TRBV12-4; clone size: many; J gene: TRBJ1-1; D gene: -; CDR3 protein: CASRGRGGDRTEAFF; CDR3 DNA: TGTGCCAGCAGGGGGCGAGGGGGGGATCGCACTGAAGCTTTCTTT
V gene: TRBV6-1; clone size: -; J gene: TRBJ1-1; D gene: TRBD1; CDR3 protein: CASRTQNRGGTEAFF; CDR3 DNA: TGTGCCAGCAGGACCCAAAACAGGGGAGGCACTGAAGCTTTCTTT
V gene: TRBV10-3; clone size: -; J gene: TRBJ1-1; D gene: -; CDR3 protein: CAISEAEEAFF; CDR3 DNA: TGTGCCATCAGTGAAGCGGAAGAAGCTTTCTTT
V gene: TRBV24-1; clone size: -; J gene: TRBJ1-5; D gene: -; CDR3 protein: CATSVSNQPQHF; CDR3 DNA: TGTGCCACCAGTGTGTCCAATCAGCCTCAGCATTTT
V gene: TRBV4-1; clone size: many; J gene: TRBJ2-6; D gene: -; CDR3 protein: CASSQRTSGANVLTF; CDR3 DNA: TGCGCCAGCAGCCAACGGACATCTGGGGCCAACGTCCTGACTTTC
V gene: TRBV9; clone size: -; J gene: TRBJ2-2; D gene: -; CDR3 protein: CASSVSLGGAGELFF; CDR3 DNA: TGTGCCAGCAGCGTATCACTAGGAGGGGCCGGGGAGCTGTTTTTT
V gene: TRBV4-2; clone size: -; J gene: TRBJ2-7; D gene: TRBD2; CDR3 protein: CASSPFVRDNETSASYEQYF; CDR3 DNA: TGTGCCAGCAGCCCGTTCGTCAGGGACAATGAGACTAGCGCCTCCTACGAGCAGTACTTC
V gene: TRBV20-1; clone size: -; J gene: TRBJ2-7; D gene: -; CDR3 protein: CSARLGGRQNEQYF; CDR3 DNA: TGCAGTGCTAGATTGGGGGGGCGCCAAAACGAGCAGTACTTC
V gene: TRBV28; clone size: many; J gene: TRBJ2-5; D gene: -; CDR3 protein: CASSPTTPIETQYF; CDR3 DNA: TGTGCCAGCAGTCCAACAACCCCAATTGAGACCCAGTACTTC
V gene: TRBV25-1; clone size: many; J gene: TRBJ2-5; D gene: -; CDR3 protein: CASSGRARDSTQETQYF; CDR3 DNA: TGTGCCAGCAGTGGCCGTGCGCGGGACAGCACCCAAGAGACCCAGTACTTC
V gene: TRBV18; clone size: many; J gene: TRBJ2-7; D gene: -; CDR3 protein: CASSPSVGVSEQYF; CDR3 DNA: TGTGCCAGCTCACCCTCAGTGGGAGTAAGCGAGCAGTACTTC
V gene: TRBV20-1; clone size: many; J gene: TRBJ1-1; D gene: -; CDR3 protein: CSARDRLNTEAFF; CDR3 DNA: TGCAGTGCTAGGGACCGATTGAACACTGAAGCTTTCTTT
V gene: TRBV30; clone size: -; J gene: TRBJ1-5; D gene: -; CDR3 protein: CAWQGSGNQPQHF; CDR3 DNA: TGTGCCTGGCAGGGTTCGGGCAATCAGCCCCAGCATTTT
V gene: TRBV7-6; clone size: many; J gene: TRBJ2-5; D gene: -; CDR3 protein: CASSNPGRSRQETQYF; CDR3 DNA: TGTGCCAGCAGCAACCCGGGCCGCAGTCGACAAGAGACCCAGTACTTC
V gene: TRBV6-2/TRBV6-3; clone size: many; J gene: TRBJ1-1; D gene: -; CDR3 protein: CASSPLGTLTEAFF; CDR3 DNA: TGTGCCAGCAGCCCCCTGGGGACTTTGACTGAAGCTTTCTTT
V gene: TRBV28; clone size: many; J gene: TRBJ2-7; D gene: -; CDR3 protein: CASSLSQGTYEQYF; CDR3 DNA: TGTGCCAGCAGTTTATCACAGGGAACCTACGAGCAGTACTTC
V gene: TRBV5-1; clone size: many; J gene: TRBJ2-7; D gene: TRBD2; CDR3 protein: CASSLEAGAYEQYF; CDR3 DNA: TGCGCCAGCAGCTTGGAAGCGGGAGCTTACGAGCAGTACTTC
V gene: TRBV15; clone size: -; J gene: TRBJ2-2; D gene: TRBD2; CDR3 protein: CATSRDGLAGSSNTGELFF; CDR3 DNA: TGTGCCACCAGCAGAGACGGGCTAGCGGGCAGTTCGAACACCGGGGAGCTGTTTTTT
V gene: TRBV2; clone size: many; J gene: TRBJ1-1; D gene: -; CDR3 protein: CASSEEGSGTEAFF; CDR3 DNA: TGTGCCAGCAGTGAGGAGGGCAGTGGCACTGAAGCTTTCTTT
V gene: TRBV20-1; clone size: many; J gene: TRBJ2-7; D gene: -; CDR3 protein: CSARDRYSYEQYF; CDR3 DNA: TGCAGTGCTAGAGACCGATACTCCTACGAGCAGTACTTC
V gene: TRBV20-1; clone size: many; J gene: TRBJ2-7; D gene: TRBD2; CDR3 protein: CSARGTGLAGGHYEQYF; CDR3 DNA: TGCAGTGCTAGAGGTACGGGACTAGCGGGAGGCCACTACGAGCAGTACTTC
V gene: TRBV6-2/TRBV6-3; clone size: medium-sized; J gene: TRBJ1-1; D gene: TRBD1; CDR3 protein: CASSYGTGGFTEAFF; CDR3 DNA: TGTGCCAGCAGTTACGGGACAGGGGGCTTCACTGAAGCTTTCTTT
V gene: TRBV29-1; clone size: many; J gene: TRBJ2-7; D gene: -; CDR3 protein: CSVLMSYEQYF; CDR3 DNA: TGCAGCGTGCTCATGAGCTACGAGCAGTACTTC
V gene: TRBV13; clone size: many; J gene: TRBJ1-6; D gene: TRBD1; CDR3 protein: CARPIQGATYKGRGSPLHF; CDR3 DNA: TGTGCCAGGCCCATCCAGGGGGCAACCTATAAAGGTCGGGGTTCACCCCTCCACTTT
V gene: TRBV30; clone size: few; J gene: TRBJ2-5; D gene: TRBD1; CDR3 protein: CAWSRGRAETQYF; CDR3 DNA: TGTGCCTGGTCAAGGGGGCGCGCGGAGACCCAGTACTTC
V gene: TRBV20-1; clone size: many; J gene: TRBJ2-7; D gene: -; CDR3 protein: CSGRGDSYEQYF; CDR3 DNA: TGCAGTGGACGCGGGGACAGCTACGAGCAGTACTTC
V gene: TRBV6-1; clone size: many; J gene: TRBJ1-2; D gene: -; CDR3 protein: CASGGNYGYTF; CDR3 DNA: TGTGCCAGCGGGGGGAACTATGGCTACACCTTC
V gene: TRBV18; clone size: many; J gene: TRBJ2-4; D gene: TRBD2; CDR3 protein: CASSPLAGRDIQYF; CDR3 DNA: TGTGCCAGCTCCCCCCTAGCGGGCCGGGACATTCAGTACTTC
V gene: TRBV6-1; clone size: -; J gene: TRBJ1-2; D gene: TRBD1; CDR3 protein: CASSRRGTGGLGYTF; CDR3 DNA: TGTGCCAGCAGTCGCCGTGGGACAGGGGGCCTAGGCTACACCTTC
V gene: TRBV29-1; clone size: many; J gene: TRBJ2-2; D gene: TRBD2; CDR3 protein: CSVFSGSLAGELFF; CDR3 DNA: TGCAGCGTTTTTAGCGGGAGTCTGGCCGGGGAGCTGTTTTTT
V gene: TRBV28; clone size: many; J gene: TRBJ2-2; D gene: -; CDR3 protein: CASSWVGELFF; CDR3 DNA: TGTGCCAGCAGCTGGGTCGGGGAGCTGTTTTTT
V gene: TRBV6-2/TRBV6-3; clone size: -; J gene: TRBJ1-5; D gene: TRBD1; CDR3 protein: CASSYSWDRTNQPQHF; CDR3 DNA: TGTGCCAGCAGTTACTCCTGGGACAGGACCAATCAGCCCCAGCATTTT
V gene: TRBV2; clone size: many; J gene: TRBJ2-5; D gene: -; CDR3 protein: CASRMSVRDWETQYF; CDR3 DNA: TGTGCCAGCAGGATGTCAGTGAGGGACTGGGAGACCCAGTACTTC
V gene: TRBV6-1; clone size: -; J gene: TRBJ1-2; D gene: -; CDR3 protein: CASSEGVAHGYTF; CDR3 DNA: TGTGCCAGCAGTGAAGGGGTTGCGCATGGCTACACCTTC
V gene: TRBV27; clone size: many; J gene: TRBJ2-2; D gene: TRBD2; CDR3 protein: CASSSGLAGYGELFF; CDR3 DNA: TGTGCCAGCAGTTCGGGACTAGCGGGATACGGGGAGCTGTTTTTT